One sample yielded the 20 T cell receptor beta chains listed below, sequenced in a study of a mutant IDH1 vaccine in newly diagnosed glioma. Produced via immunoSEQ multiplex PCR; TCRdb's table is partial and in-frame only. This table holds approximately 36,000 clones, 80% to 95% found once. Time point meaning: baseline, week 1 (first vaccination visit). Treatment defined: pre-vaccination baseline after standard-of-care therapy. The sequences come from PBMCs, collected from a glioma patient treated with radiotherapy, temozolomide or both. These receptor sequences come from a man aged 18 to 30 with glioma.

About this clone: Within the sample, other DNA sequences also encode this same CDR3. This chain links TRBV4-3 with TRBJ2-7; the D is unclear. V shed 0 bases and J shed 2 bases, with 11 bases lying between them. Germline values: CDR1 LGHNA, CDR2 YSLEER. This CDR3 is built from 15 residues. CDR3 loop: CASSQDRTGAYEQYF. The CDR3, as DNA: TGCGCCAGCAGCCAAGATCGGACGGGCGCCTACGAGCAGTACTTC.

V and J are TRBV27 and TRBJ1-2; D unclear. Trimming cost V 0 bases and J 4 bases, with 12 bases left between them. CDR3 length: 15 amino acids. In germline, CDR1 is MNHEY, CDR2 SMNVEV (reference sequence). The CDR3 loop is CASSLSRGGGYGYTF. For the CDR3, the DNA is TGTGCCAGCAGTTTATCGCGCGGAGGCGGCTATGGCTACACCTTC.

This clone is medium-sized. J is TRBJ1-1 and V is TRBV30, with a weak D call TRBD1 (5 bases). The CDR3 is made up of 10 amino acids. Trimming cost V 5 bases and J 6 bases, with 7 bases left between them. CDR1 GTSNPN and CDR2 SVGIG come from the germline V gene (reference sequence). In DNA, the CDR3 is TGTGCCTGGTCGGGACCTGAAGCTTTCTTT. It specifies CAWSGPEAFF.

The chain joins TRBV6-1 to TRBJ1-1; 7 bases fit TRBD1. V shed 5 bases and J 0 bases; nucleotides not matched to a gene: 3. This CDR3 comprises 14 residues. The germline gives CDR1 MNHNS, CDR2 SASEGT. The CDR3 sequence is CASSIRGLNTEAFF. CDR3 bases: TGTGCCAGCAGTATAAGGGGGCTGAACACTGAAGCTTTCTTT.

This chain connects TRBV6-1 to TRBJ2-7; either TRBD1 or TRBD2 may supply D (6 bases each). Germline CDR1 and CDR2: MNHNS and SASEGT. This CDR3 has 16 amino acids. V was cut by 0 bases and J by 3 bases, with 15 bases left in between. DNA of the CDR3: TGTGCCAGCAGTGAAGCCGGGGGCACGTCGGTCTACGAGCAGTACTTC. This gives the protein CASSEAGGTSVYEQYF.

This chain links TRBV10-3 with TRBJ1-2, with D tentatively TRBD1 (5 bases). The V gene's germline CDR1 is ENHRY and CDR2 SYGVKD. With 2 bases removed from V and 2 bases from J, the gap between germline ends came to 15 bases. The CDR3 contains 16 residues. As DNA, the CDR3 is TGTGCCATCAGTGAGGGGGTGACAGCCGGGAACTATGGCTACACCTTC. Amino acids: CAISEGVTAGNYGYTF.

DNA for the CDR3: TGTGCCAGCCTCGGCGCTAGCGGCCTCTTCTACGAGCAGTACTTC. This codes for CASLGASGLFYEQYF. This chain connects TRBV28 to TRBJ2-7; TRBD2 aligns across 7 bases. The germline V gene encodes CDR1 MDHEN and CDR2 SYDVKM. This CDR3 region has 15 residues. The V segment lost 8 bases and the J segment 3 bases; nucleotides outside the gene matches: 13.

The V call is TRBV7-9, the J call TRBJ2-2, with a possible D match to TRBD2 (6 bases). CDR1 and CDR2 (germline): SEHNR, FQNEAQ (reference sequence). Trimming left V 1 base short and J 5 bases short, with 14 bases between. The CDR3 is 16 residues long. CDR3 sequence reads: CASSLGSGGGTGELFF. Written as DNA, the CDR3 is TGTGCCAGCAGCTTAGGTAGCGGAGGAGGGACCGGGGAGCTGTTTTTT.

The chain is built from TRBV7-2 and TRBJ1-3, with 7 nucleotides matching TRBD1. Looked up from germline, CDR1 is SGHTA and CDR2 is FQGNSA. Unmatched junction bases numbered 8, after V lost 5 bases and J lost 4 bases. CDR3 length equals 15 residues. The CDR3 DNA is TGTGCCAGCAGCCGGGAGGGGGCGAAGGGAAACACCATATATTTT. Translating it yields CASSREGAKGNTIYF. Full variable domain (missing parts from reference TRBV7-2 and TRBJ1-3): GAGVSQSPSNKVTEKGKDVELRCDPISGHTALYWYRQSLGQGLEFLIYFQGNSAPDKSGLPSDRFSAERTGGSVSTLTIQRTQQEDSAVYLCASSREGAKGNTIYFGEGSWLTVV.

The gene calls are TRBV19 and TRBJ2-7, with 9 bases lining up with TRBD2. The V segment lost 8 bases and the J segment 0 bases; nucleotides outside the gene matches: 5. Germline values: CDR1 LNHDA, CDR2 SQIVND (reference sequence). There are 14 residues in the CDR3. The DNA for the CDR3 is TGTGCCAGTGCCCGTAGCGGGAGCTCCTACGAGCAGTACTTC. This encodes CASARSGSSYEQYF.

This rearrangement joins TRBV30 to TRBJ2-7, with D perhaps TRBD1 or TRBD2 (5 bases each). Deletions cut 0 bases from V and 3 bases from J, with 9 bases between. There are 13 residues in the CDR3. Germline CDR1 GTSNPN, CDR2 SVGIG (reference sequence). CDR3 nucleotide sequence: TGTGCCTGGAGTGTACCAGGGAGCTACGAGCAGTACTTC. It specifies CAWSVPGSYEQYF.

The rearrangement uses TRBV30 and TRBJ2-1, with D uncertain. The length of the CDR3 is 11 residues. Germline CDR1 GTSNPN, CDR2 SVGIG (reference sequence). With 1 base removed from V and 3 bases from J, the gap between germline ends came to 1 base. DNA of the CDR3: TGTGCCTGGAGTGGCTACAATGAGCAGTTCTTC. As protein: CAWSGYNEQFF.

CDR3 sequence reads: CASSPGGLSGNTIYF. The CDR3 DNA follows: TGTGCCAGCAGCCCAGGGGGACTCTCTGGAAACACCATATATTTT. This chain links TRBV7-9 with TRBJ1-3; 7 nucleotides match TRBD1. V was pared by 5 bases and J by 0 bases, with 4 bases of the junction left unmatched. This CDR3 comprises 15 residues. Per the germline V gene, CDR1 is SEHNR and CDR2 is FQNEAQ (reference sequence).

In this sample, this clone turned up once. The CDR3 DNA reads TGCAGCGTCGGGACAGGGTTCTACGAGCAGTACTTC. Amino acids: CSVGTGFYEQYF. The V gene is TRBV29-1, the J gene TRBJ2-7; 9 bases are a match to TRBD1. Germline V CDR1 and CDR2: SQVTM, ANQGSEA. Trimming at V came to 6 bases and at J to 3 bases, leaving 3 bases not matched to a gene. The CDR3 has 12 amino acids.

The gene calls are TRBV28 and TRBJ1-4; perhaps TRBD1 as D (5 bases). The CDR3 spans 14 residues. Germline V gene lookup returns CDR1 MDHEN and CDR2 SYDVKM. V gave up 10 bases and J gave up 4 bases, with 16 bases separating them. CDR3 nucleotides: TGTGCCACCTACCGGGAGCAGGGTAATGAAAAACTGTTTTTT. Translation gives CATYREQGNEKLFF.

The chain has TRBV10-2 and TRBJ2-7; 9 positions match TRBD2. V lost 5 bases and J lost 5; bases outside the gene matches: 10. This CDR3 is 15 amino acids long. Germline V gene data show CDR1 as WSHSY and CDR2 as SAAADI. Here the CDR3 DNA reads TGCGCCAGCAGTACGAGCGGGAGGTACCAGAACGAGCAGTACTTC. Its translation is CASSTSGRYQNEQYF.

The V and J genes are TRBV6-5 and TRBJ1-1; D not certain. Per the germline V gene, CDR1 is MNHEY and CDR2 is SVGAGI. The CDR3 is 13 residues long. Trimming shortened V by 8 bases and J by 0 bases, and 10 bases separated the two germline ends. The CDR3 coding sequence is TGTGCCAGCCTTTCAGCTATGAACACTGAAGCTTTCTTT. This codes for CASLSAMNTEAFF.

This clone is a singleton in its sample. The chain has TRBV2 and TRBJ1-1, with D possibly matching TRBD1 (6 bases). CDR1 is SNHLY and CDR2 is FYNNEI in the germline V gene. V lost 5 bases and J 4 bases, leaving 8 bases between the germline ends. The CDR3 has 12 residues. CDR3 DNA: TGTGCCAGCAGTACGGACAGCACTGAAGCTTTCTTT. This gives the protein CASSTDSTEAFF.

The rearrangement joins TRBV19 to TRBJ2-6, with D perhaps being TRBD1 or TRBD2 (5 bases each). Germline V gives CDR1 LNHDA, CDR2 SQIVND (reference sequence). Trimming cost V 5 bases and J 0 bases, with 20 bases left between them. This CDR3 has 19 amino acids. The CDR3 nucleotides are TGTGCCAGTAGTCTAACCGGGACGCCGTTAAGCTCTGGGGCCAACGTCCTGACTTTC. This sequence encodes CASSLTGTPLSSGANVLTF.

This rearrangement joins TRBV5-8 to TRBJ1-2; D unclear. The CDR3 loop spans 17 amino acids. The V and J ends lost 0 bases and 0 bases respectively, with 15 bases between them. Germline loops: CDR1 SGHTS, CDR2 YDEGEE. The CDR3 region is CASSLAELADTNYGYTF. The CDR3 DNA reads TGTGCCAGCAGCTTGGCGGAATTGGCAGATACTAACTATGGCTACACCTTC.